Described below is a single T cell receptor beta chain sequence and its context. Its antigen is undetermined. Assay used: immunoSEQ multiplex PCR; TCRdb lists only in-frame clones, some missing. The sample carries about 340,000 clones, less than 75% recorded once. These data come from a study of shared clonotypes between healthy human individuals. Regarding the study as a whole: Relative to their counterparts shared across all four donors, non-shared clonotypes exhibited diminished generation probabilities.

The CDR3 spans 15 residues. CDR1 GTSNPN and CDR2 SVGIG come from the germline V gene (reference sequence). Trimming took 4 bases from V and 1 from J, leaving 14 bases between them. Sample: memory CD4+ T cells sorted from blood. Subset: CD45RA-negative fraction. The receptor was derived from a man younger than 45 in good health. The V and J genes are TRBV30 and TRBJ2-1, with D unresolved. CDR3 loop: CAWTKGGASYNEQFF. CDR3 nucleotides: TGTGCCTGGACTAAGGGCGGCGCATCCTACAATGAGCAGTTCTTC.